This T cell receptor (beta chain) was documented in a study of monozygotic twins with inflammatory bowel disease. Per individual sample, eight separate reactions were used to make cDNA. TCRdb reprocessed the 5' RACE reads, with one entry per CDR3 protein and no DNA. This repertoire includes some 450,000 distinct CDR3 sequences. The specimen sequenced was blood. The TCR was taken from a human donor with ulcerative colitis or Crohn's disease, or a healthy co-twin of an affected twin (not recorded which).

The CDR3 reads CACSLATFVTSSYEQYF. The chain couples TRBV5-5 to TRBJ2-7. Germline loops: CDR1 SGHKS, CDR2 YYEKEE (reference sequence). This CDR3 is built from 17 residues.